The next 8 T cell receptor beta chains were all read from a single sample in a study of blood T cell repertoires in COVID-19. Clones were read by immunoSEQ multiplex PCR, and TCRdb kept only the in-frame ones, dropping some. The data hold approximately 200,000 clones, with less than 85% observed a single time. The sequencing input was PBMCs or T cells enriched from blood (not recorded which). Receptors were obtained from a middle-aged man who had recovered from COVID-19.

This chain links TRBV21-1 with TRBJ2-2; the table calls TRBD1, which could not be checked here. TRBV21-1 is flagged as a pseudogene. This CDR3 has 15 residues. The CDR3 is CASSKTGGDTGELFF. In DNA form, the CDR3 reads TGTGCCAGCAGTAAAACAGGGGGGGACACCGGGGAGCTGTTTTTT.

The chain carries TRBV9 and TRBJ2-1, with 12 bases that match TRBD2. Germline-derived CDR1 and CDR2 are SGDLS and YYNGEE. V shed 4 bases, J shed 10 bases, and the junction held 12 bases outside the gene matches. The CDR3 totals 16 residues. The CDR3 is CASSPRPSGREGEQFF. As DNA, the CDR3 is TGTGCCAGCAGCCCGAGGCCTAGCGGGAGGGAGGGAGAGCAGTTCTTC.

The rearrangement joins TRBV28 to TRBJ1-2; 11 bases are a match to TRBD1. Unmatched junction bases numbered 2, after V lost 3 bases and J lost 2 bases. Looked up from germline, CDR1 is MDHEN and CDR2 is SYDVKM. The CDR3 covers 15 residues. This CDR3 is CASSFRDRGNYGYTF. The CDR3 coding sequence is TGTGCCAGCAGTTTCAGGGACAGGGGGAACTATGGCTACACCTTC.

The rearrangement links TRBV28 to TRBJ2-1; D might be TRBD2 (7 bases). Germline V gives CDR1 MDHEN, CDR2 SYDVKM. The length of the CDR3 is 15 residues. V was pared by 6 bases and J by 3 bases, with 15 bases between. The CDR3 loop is CASSPGGLSYNEQFF. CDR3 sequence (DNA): TGTGCCAGCAGCCCCGGGGGGCTTAGCTACAATGAGCAGTTCTTC. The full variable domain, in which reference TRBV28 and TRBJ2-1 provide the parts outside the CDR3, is DVKVTQSSRYLVKRTGEKVFLECVQDMDHENMFWYRQDPGLGLRLIYFSYDVKMKEKGDIPEGYSVSREKKERFSLILESASTNQTSMYLCASSPGGLSYNEQFFGPGTRLTVL.

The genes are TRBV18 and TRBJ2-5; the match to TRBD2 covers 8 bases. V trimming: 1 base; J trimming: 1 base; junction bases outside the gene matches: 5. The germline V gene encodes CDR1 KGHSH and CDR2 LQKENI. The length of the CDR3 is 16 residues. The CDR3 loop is CASSPRKLAGQETQYF. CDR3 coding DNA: TGTGCCAGCTCACCACGGAAGCTAGCGGGCCAAGAGACCCAGTACTTC. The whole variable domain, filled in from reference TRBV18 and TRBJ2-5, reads NAGVMQNPRHLVRRRGQEARLRCSPMKGHSHVYWYRQLPEEGLKFMVYLQKENIIDESGMPKERFSAEFPKEGPSILRIQQVVRGDSAAYFCASSPRKLAGQETQYFGPGTRLLVL.

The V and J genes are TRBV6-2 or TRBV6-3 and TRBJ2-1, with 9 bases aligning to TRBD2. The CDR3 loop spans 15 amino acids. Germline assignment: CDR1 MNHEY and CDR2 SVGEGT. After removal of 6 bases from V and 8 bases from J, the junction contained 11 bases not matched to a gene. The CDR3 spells CASSLLPSGTDEQFF. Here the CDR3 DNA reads TGTGCCAGCAGCCTTCTTCCTAGCGGGACGGATGAGCAGTTCTTC.

The CDR3, as DNA: TGTGCCAGCAGCTTAAGACTCTTCGGACTAGCCGACGAGCAGTACTTC. As protein: CASSLRLFGLADEQYF. The V and J genes are TRBV11-2 and TRBJ2-7, with 8 bases matching TRBD2. Germline V lookup: CDR1 SGHAT, CDR2 FQNNGV. This CDR3 region has 16 residues. With 2 bases clipped from V and 5 bases from J, the junction kept 11 bases outside the gene matches.

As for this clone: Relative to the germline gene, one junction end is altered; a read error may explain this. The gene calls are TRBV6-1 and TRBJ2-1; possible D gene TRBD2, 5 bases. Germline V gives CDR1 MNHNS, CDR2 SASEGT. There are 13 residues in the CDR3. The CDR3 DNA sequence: TGTGCCAGTAGTGAAGCGCTCGAGGGATTGCGGTTCTTC. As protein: CASSEALEGLRFF.